One and the same sample provided the 28 T cell receptor beta chains below, sequenced in a study of T cells in Graves' hyperthyroidism and ophthalmopathy. RNA transcripts gave rise to amplified TCR beta CDR3 regions. First-round RT-PCR with HTBI primers amplified the TCR CDR3 region. TCRdb fed the multiplex PCR reads into MiXCR, producing one record per CDR3 protein. The table lists about 290,000 distinct CDR3 sequences, roughly an eighth of them singletons. Sequenced input: blood. The receptors here all came from a woman between 40 and 55 years old with Graves' hyperthyroidism.

Concerning this clonotype: A much larger clone differs from this one at a single base, so this may be a read error. The V and J genes are TRBV10-3 and TRBJ1-1, with a possible D match to TRBD1 (6 bases). V lost 7 bases to trimming and J lost 1 base, with 10 bases between them. From germline, CDR1 is ENHRY and CDR2 SYGVKD. CDR3 length: 13 residues. The CDR3, as DNA: TGTGCCATCAATCCAGGGGCGAACACTGAAGCTTTCTTT. Protein product: CAINPGANTEAFF.

This clonotype was counted at least ten times. Just one base apart from a much larger clone, this may be a read error. J is TRBJ1-1 and V is TRBV12-3 or TRBV12-4; 7 bases map to TRBD1. This CDR3 comprises 15 residues. The CDR3 bases are TGTGCCAGCAGTGCCCAGACAGGGCTGAACATTGAAGCTTTCTTT. Its translation: CASSAQTGLNIEAFF.

This clonotype was recorded at least ten times. This chain uses TRBV20-1 with TRBJ1-2, with TRBD1 matching over 9 bases. V lost 2 bases to trimming and J lost 3 bases; unmatched junction nucleotides: 13. Looked up from germline, CDR1 is DFQATT and CDR2 is SNEGSKA (reference sequence). This CDR3 is built from 17 residues. The CDR3 loop reads CSARKTGGPAADYGYTF. DNA for the CDR3: TGCAGTGCTAGAAAAACAGGGGGCCCCGCGGCCGACTATGGCTACACCTTC.

This clonotype was detected ten times or more. CDR3 protein: CSARGASGETQYF. In DNA form, the CDR3 reads TGCAGTGCTAGAGGAGCGTCAGGGGAGACCCAGTACTTC. The chain employs TRBV20-1 and TRBJ2-5, with D maybe TRBD1 (5 bases). The CDR3 is 13 residues long. Germline values: CDR1 DFQATT, CDR2 SNEGSKA (reference sequence). V was pared by 1 base and J by 5 bases, with 11 bases between.

The V and J genes are TRBV10-1 and TRBJ2-1; maybe TRBD2 (6 bases). Trimming stripped 6 bases from V and 9 bases from J, with 15 bases between. Looked up from germline, CDR1 is WNHNN and CDR2 is SYGVQD (reference sequence). This CDR3 spans 13 amino acids. Written as DNA, the CDR3 is TGCGCCAGCAGCGCGACTAGTGGCCGTGAGCAGTTCTTC. Translated: CASSATSGREQFF.

The chain combines TRBV7-2 with TRBJ2-7; 10 bases fit TRBD2. V lost 3 bases to trimming and J lost 1 base; unmatched junction nucleotides: 9. Per the germline V gene, CDR1 is SGHTA and CDR2 is FQGNSA. The CDR3 has 17 residues. The CDR3 region has the DNA TGTGCCAGCAGCTTCGCCACTAGCGGGGCAGATTCCTACGAGCAGTACTTC. Encoded protein: CASSFATSGADSYEQYF.

This clonotype was picked up a small number of times. This chain joins TRBV19 and TRBJ1-1, with D tentatively TRBD1 (5 bases). The V and J ends lost 5 bases and 6 bases respectively, with 22 bases between them. CDR3 length: 16 amino acids. CDR1 and CDR2 from the germline V gene are LNHDA and SQIVND (reference sequence). CDR3 region: CASSPVTGDVNSEAFF. The CDR3, as DNA: TGTGCCAGTAGTCCAGTAACAGGTGACGTTAACTCTGAAGCTTTCTTT.

Many counts were recorded for this clonotype. This chain joins TRBV28 and TRBJ2-5; 8 nucleotides agree with TRBD2. Trimming at V came to 2 bases and at J to 4 bases, leaving 12 bases not matched to a gene. The germline V gene encodes CDR1 MDHEN and CDR2 SYDVKM. The CDR3 extends over 17 amino acids. The CDR3 loop is CASSLPTSGIRGETQYF. Written as DNA, the CDR3 is TGTGCCAGCAGTTTACCTACTAGCGGTATTAGGGGAGAGACCCAGTACTTC.

This clonotype was counted many times. The chain couples TRBV19 to TRBJ2-3, with D perhaps being TRBD1 or TRBD2 (6 bases each). The CDR3 is 14 amino acids. CDR1 is LNHDA and CDR2 is SQIVND in the germline V gene (reference sequence). The germline V and J ends were trimmed by 3 bases and 3 bases, with 10 bases remaining between them. The DNA of the CDR3 is TGTGCCAGTAGTATGGCGGGACAAACAGATACGCAGTATTTT. This codes for CASSMAGQTDTQYF.

This clonotype was detected many times. V and J are TRBV28 and TRBJ1-1; the D is unclear. Trimming stripped 7 bases from V and 3 bases from J, with 15 bases between. The CDR3 runs 14 residues. Germline V gives CDR1 MDHEN, CDR2 SYDVKM. CDR3 sequence (DNA): TGTGCCAGCACCCTCCTGGATGTTCACACTGAAGCTTTCTTT. As protein: CASTLLDVHTEAFF.

This clonotype occurred a few times. The genes are TRBV19 and TRBJ1-1; D uncertain. The germline CDR1 and CDR2 sequences are LNHDA and SQIVND (reference sequence). The CDR3 totals 14 residues. Trimming took off 7 bases at V and 0 bases at J, with 12 bases between the two ends. The CDR3 is CASTGSALNTEAFF. The CDR3 nucleotides are TGTGCCAGTACGGGATCAGCCCTGAACACTGAAGCTTTCTTT. The full variable domain, with the rest looked up from reference TRBV19 and TRBJ1-1, is DGGITQSPKYLFRKEGQNVTLSCEQNLNHDAMYWYRQDPGQGLRLIYYSQIVNDFQKGDIAEGYSVSREKKESFPLTVTSAQKNPTAFYLCASTGSALNTEAFFGQGTRLTVV.

In its sample, this clonotype was seen many times. The J gene is TRBJ1-1, the V gene TRBV2, with D possibly TRBD1 on 6 matching bases. The CDR3 runs to 14 residues. V lost 7 bases and J 4 bases, leaving 16 bases between the germline ends. In germline, CDR1 is SNHLY, CDR2 FYNNEI. As DNA, the CDR3 is TGTGCCAGCACCAGCCAGGGGTCGGGCACTGAAGCTTTCTTT. Amino acid sequence: CASTSQGSGTEAFF.

This clonotype was detected many times. V is TRBV7-3 and J is TRBJ1-1; D not certain. Germline CDR1 SGHTA, CDR2 FQGTGA. The CDR3 is 14 residues long. V dropped 1 base and J dropped 6 bases, with 12 bases sitting between them. The CDR3 coding sequence is TGTGCCAGCAGCTTAAACCCGGGATTGGCTGAAGCTTTCTTT. Protein sequence: CASSLNPGLAEAFF.

This clonotype was picked up many times. This chain joins TRBV5-1 and TRBJ2-3; maybe TRBD1 (6 bases). Germline lookup yields CDR1 SGHRS and CDR2 YFSETQ. The CDR3 is made up of 16 amino acids. V was cut by 2 bases and J by 4 bases, with 17 bases left in between. Written as DNA, the CDR3 is TGCGCCAGCAGCTTAACGGCGTCAGGGGTTCCAGATACGCAGTATTTT. Its translation: CASSLTASGVPDTQYF.

V usage is TRBV20-1 and J usage is TRBJ2-3; D gene ambiguous. The ends were cut back, 7 bases at V and 2 bases at J, with 13 bases in the middle. This CDR3 has 13 residues. In germline, CDR1 is DFQATT, CDR2 SNEGSKA (reference sequence). In DNA, the CDR3 is TGCAGTGGCCAGGAAATAATCACAGATACGCAGTATTTT. Protein product: CSGQEIITDTQYF.

This clonotype was counted ten times or more. The chain couples TRBV6-1 to TRBJ2-3; no firm D call. Deletions cut 1 base from V and 6 bases from J, with 5 bases between. Germline V CDR1 and CDR2: MNHNS, SASEGT. This CDR3 is 12 amino acids long. CDR3 residues: CASSEGSDTQYF. CDR3 coding DNA: TGTGCCAGCAGTGAAGGCTCGGATACGCAGTATTTT.

This clonotype has just one count. The J gene is TRBJ2-6, the V gene TRBV5-1, with D possibly TRBD1 on 5 matching bases. Trimming cost V 0 bases and J 0 bases, with 7 bases left between them. The length of the CDR3 is 16 residues. Looked up from germline, CDR1 is SGHRS and CDR2 is YFSETQ. CDR3 sequence: CASSLVDSSGANVLTF. The DNA of the CDR3 is TGCGCCAGCAGCTTGGTCGACAGCTCTGGGGCCAACGTCCTGACTTTC.

The chain joins TRBV19 to TRBJ1-2, with D perhaps matching TRBD1 (6 bases). The CDR3 extends over 15 amino acids. V was clipped by 3 bases and J by 4 bases, with 15 bases between them. The germline gives CDR1 LNHDA, CDR2 SQIVND (reference sequence). CDR3 DNA sequence: TGTGCCAGTAGTATTGGGGGGGGGCAAGGCTATGGCTACACCTTC. This sequence encodes CASSIGGGQGYGYTF. Combining the CDR3 with reference TRBV19 and TRBJ1-2 gives the whole variable domain DGGITQSPKYLFRKEGQNVTLSCEQNLNHDAMYWYRQDPGQGLRLIYYSQIVNDFQKGDIAEGYSVSREKKESFPLTVTSAQKNPTAFYLCASSIGGGQGYGYTFGSGTRLTVV.

This clonotype was seen ten or more times. CDR3 amino acids: CATRSAGPLAEAFF. For the CDR3, the DNA is TGTGCCACCCGCTCGGCAGGGCCCCTGGCTGAAGCTTTCTTT. The chain joins TRBV6-2 or TRBV6-3 to TRBJ1-1; maybe TRBD1 (5 bases). The CDR3 has 14 residues. Germline values: CDR1 MNHEY, CDR2 SVGEGT. Trimming took off 10 bases at V and 6 bases at J, with 21 bases between the two ends.

This clonotype was seen at least ten times. The V gene is TRBV29-1, the J gene TRBJ2-7; TRBD1 aligns across 10 bases. CDR3 length: 13 residues. V lost 8 bases to trimming and J lost 0 bases; unmatched junction nucleotides: 4. The germline gives CDR1 SQVTM, CDR2 ANQGSEA. The DNA of the CDR3 is TGCAGCATCGGACAGGGGGTCTCCTACGAGCAGTACTTC. This gives the protein CSIGQGVSYEQYF.

This clonotype was counted ten times or more. The rearrangement uses TRBV7-9 and TRBJ2-1; D gene unclear. V dropped 0 bases and J dropped 4 bases, with 10 bases sitting between them. This CDR3 comprises 15 residues. Per the germline V gene, CDR1 is SEHNR and CDR2 is FQNEAQ (reference sequence). The CDR3 coding sequence is TGTGCCAGCAGCTTAGCGGGCCTGGGATACAATGAGCAGTTCTTC. Protein: CASSLAGLGYNEQFF.

The gene calls are TRBV3-1 and TRBJ2-7; a weak D match, TRBD2 (6 bases). Germline CDR1 is LGHDT and CDR2 is YNNKEL (reference sequence). CDR3 length: 14 amino acids. V was shortened by 4 bases and J by 2 bases, with 12 bases between the two germline ends. The CDR3 loop reads CASSPVGLAYEQYF. CDR3 nucleotides: TGTGCCAGCAGCCCAGTGGGACTCGCCTACGAGCAGTACTTC.

This clonotype was counted only a few times. The chain combines TRBV19 with TRBJ1-2, with D perhaps TRBD1 (6 bases). The V end lost 6 bases, the J end lost 1 base, and 15 bases lay between the germline ends. Germline V CDR1 and CDR2: LNHDA, SQIVND (reference sequence). CDR3 size: 15 residues. The CDR3, as DNA: TGTGCCAGTAGGGACCCCGGGACAATTAACTATGGCTACACCTTC. Translation: CASRDPGTINYGYTF.

This clonotype was found a few times. The genes are TRBV6-5 and TRBJ2-1; TRBD2 is a possible D gene (6 bases). The CDR3 is 15 amino acids. The V gene lost 4 bases and the J gene lost 3 bases, with 13 bases spanning the gap. Germline V lookup: CDR1 MNHEY, CDR2 SVGAGI. DNA for the CDR3: TGTGCCAGCAGTTCATCTAGCGCAAACTACAATGAGCAGTTCTTC. Protein: CASSSSSANYNEQFF.

The sample holds many counts of this clonotype. The chain couples TRBV12-3 or TRBV12-4 to TRBJ1-1, with a weak D call TRBD1 (6 bases). The CDR3 length is 13 residues. The ends were cut back, 5 bases at V and 4 bases at J, with 11 bases in the middle. CDR3 sequence reads: CASSHGTLTEAFF. Written as DNA, the CDR3 is TGTGCCAGCAGTCACGGGACACTCACTGAAGCTTTCTTT.

The chain recombines TRBV6-1 with TRBJ2-1; 8 nucleotides agree with TRBD2. The CDR3 totals 17 residues. The germline gives CDR1 MNHNS, CDR2 SASEGT. Trimming removed 5 bases from V and 3 bases from J; junction bases left unmatched: 12. CDR3 DNA sequence: TGTGCCAGCAGTTCATACGGGGGGGGGACTAGCTACAATGAGCAGTTCTTC. Encoded protein: CASSSYGGGTSYNEQFF.

This clonotype was recorded at least ten times. The chain is built from TRBV13 and TRBJ2-7; possible D gene TRBD2, 5 bases. The CDR3 covers 14 residues. The germline V gene has CDR1 PRHDT and CDR2 FYEKMQ (reference sequence). Trimming shortened V by 0 bases and J by 4 bases, and 10 bases separated the two germline ends. CDR3 DNA: TGTGCCAGCAGCTTAGGTCCGGACTTATACGAGCAGTACTTC. Translating gives CASSLGPDLYEQYF.

For the CDR3, the DNA is TGTGCCAGCAGCCCGTTGCAGGGTAGGAGTGAAAAACTGTTTTTT. It codes for CASSPLQGRSEKLFF. The V and J genes are TRBV5-5 and TRBJ1-4; D may be TRBD1 (5 bases). This CDR3 is 15 amino acids long. Per germline, CDR1 SGHKS and CDR2 YYEKEE (reference sequence). Between the trimmed V and J ends, which lost 4 bases and 7 bases, there was a span of 17 bases.